The 17 T cell receptor beta chains listed next were all sequenced from one sample in a study of cytomegalovirus exposure and HLA in healthy donors. With 60 Vbeta and 13 Jbeta primers, the PCR was carried out. Clones were sequenced by immunoSEQ multiplex PCR, and TCRdb holds only the in-frame ones, with some missing. The repertoire holds 150,000 or so clones, 80% to 90% seen once, with almost 9.5% in the top ten. Sample: PBMCs. Receptors originate from a man younger than 30 in good health and CMV-seropositive.

This chain joins TRBV18 and TRBJ1-6; 9 nucleotides agree with TRBD1. J was trimmed by 5 bases and V by 3 bases; bases with no gene match: 5. The CDR3 has 16 amino acids. Germline V gene sequence: CDR1 KGHSH, CDR2 LQKENI. CDR3 protein: CASSPTGGKNNSPLHF. CDR3 bases: TGTGCCAGCTCACCGACAGGGGGAAAAAATAATTCACCCCTCCACTTT.

The genes are TRBV10-1 and TRBJ2-1; 10 bases match TRBD1. Per the germline V gene, CDR1 is WNHNN and CDR2 is SYGVQD (reference sequence). Unmatched junction bases numbered 7, after V lost 6 bases and J lost 5 bases. This CDR3 contains 15 residues. CDR3 nucleotides: TGCGCCAGCAGCCCCGGGACAGGGGCGGACAATGAGCAGTTCTTC. Encoded protein: CASSPGTGADNEQFF.

The rearrangement joins TRBV6-1 to TRBJ2-7; D is undetermined. Trimming removed 4 bases at V and 3 bases at J, with 4 bases between. In germline, CDR1 is MNHNS, CDR2 SASEGT. There are 11 residues in the CDR3. The CDR3 protein is CASSAFYEQYF. The CDR3 DNA follows: TGTGCCAGCAGTGCCTTCTACGAGCAGTACTTC.

About this clone itself: The DNA is left out, because the CDR3 cannot be placed on it with certainty; the CDR3 is given as TCRdb lists it. This chain links TRBV11-2 with TRBJ2-5; TRBD1 reflects the table's D call only, with no check against the DNA. Germline loops: CDR1 SGHAT, CDR2 FQNNGV. Ends included, the CDR3 has 17 residues. CDR3 in amino acids: CASSSTLGHTYQETQYF.

V and J are TRBV6-1 and TRBJ2-7; the match to TRBD1 covers 7 bases. The CDR3 is made up of 13 amino acids. Trimming cost V 8 bases and J 2 bases; bases outside gene matches: 6. The germline CDR1 and CDR2 sequences are MNHNS and SASEGT. CDR3 bases: TGTGCCAGCGGCTCCGGGACAGCCTACGAGCAGTACTTC. Encoded protein: CASGSGTAYEQYF.

This rearrangement joins TRBV6-5 to TRBJ2-4; 11 nucleotides line up with TRBD2. The J segment lost 4 bases and the V segment lost 6 bases, leaving 2 bases of the junction unmatched. The CDR3 has 14 amino acids. Looked up from germline, CDR1 is MNHEY and CDR2 is SVGAGI. The CDR3 region is CASRASGGKNIQYF. In DNA form, the CDR3 reads TGTGCCAGCAGGGCTAGCGGGGGGAAAAACATTCAGTACTTC.

V gene TRBV7-9 combines with J gene TRBJ2-7, with D tentatively TRBD2 (5 bases). The germline gives CDR1 SEHNR, CDR2 FQNEAQ (reference sequence). The germline V and J ends were trimmed by 0 bases and 5 bases, with 8 bases remaining between them. CDR3 length: 13 residues. The CDR3 reads CASSLAYGNEQYF. CDR3 nucleotides: TGTGCCAGCAGCTTAGCCTACGGGAACGAGCAGTACTTC.

There are a few counts of this clone. The chain carries TRBV4-1 and TRBJ1-6; TRBD1 aligns across 7 bases. Germline lookup yields CDR1 MGHRA and CDR2 YSYEKL. The CDR3 contains 15 residues. With V trimmed by 1 base and J by 7 bases, 4 bases remained unmatched. The CDR3 loop reads CASSQVRGNNSPLHF. CDR3 DNA sequence: TGCGCCAGCAGCCAAGTCAGGGGGAACAATTCACCCCTCCACTTT.

The chain links TRBV5-6 to TRBJ2-3; D unresolved. This CDR3 region has 12 residues. The germline V gene has CDR1 SGHDT and CDR2 YYEEEE. Between the trimmed V and J ends, which lost 3 bases and 12 bases, there was a span of 14 bases. Here the CDR3 DNA reads TGTGCCAGCAGCTCCGCCTATACAGACCAGTATTTT. This sequence encodes CASSSAYTDQYF.

The J gene is TRBJ2-7, the V gene TRBV19; D is unresolved. The CDR3 is 14 amino acids. CDR1 LNHDA and CDR2 SQIVND come from the germline V gene (reference sequence). Trimming took 4 bases from V and 1 from J, leaving 11 bases between them. For the CDR3, the DNA is TGTGCCAGTAGTAACCCCCACATATCCTACGAGCAGTACTTC. Translated: CASSNPHISYEQYF.

This clone was recorded a few times. This chain connects TRBV4-3 to TRBJ1-1, with D hard to call. The ends were cut back, 5 bases at V and 0 bases at J, with 13 bases in the middle. The CDR3 contains 15 residues. CDR1 and CDR2 from the germline V gene are LGHNA and YSLEER. The chain's CDR3 is CASSWSASMNTEAFF. Written as DNA, the CDR3 is TGCGCCAGCAGCTGGAGCGCTAGTATGAACACTGAAGCTTTCTTT.

The V gene is TRBV7-3, the J gene TRBJ2-1; D not certain. Germline V gives CDR1 SGHTA, CDR2 FQGTGA. The CDR3 extends over 14 amino acids. Trimming removed 2 bases from V and 9 bases from J, with 14 bases in between. This CDR3 is CASSLSYPSTEQFF. DNA of the CDR3: TGTGCCAGCAGCTTATCGTACCCGTCTACTGAGCAGTTCTTC.

V usage is TRBV5-1 and J usage is TRBJ2-7, with 10 positions matching TRBD1. The CDR3 covers 15 residues. Germline-derived CDR1 and CDR2 are SGHRS and YFSETQ. The trim removed 4 bases at V and 2 bases at J, leaving 6 bases unmatched. For the CDR3, the DNA is TGCGCCAGCAGCACCCGGACAGGGGGAACCTACGAGCAGTACTTC. Translated: CASSTRTGGTYEQYF.

The chain combines TRBV5-1 with TRBJ2-1; 11 nucleotides match TRBD2. CDR3 length equals 14 residues. CDR1 and CDR2 from the germline V gene are SGHRS and YFSETQ. V was pared by 0 bases and J by 14 bases, with 7 bases of the junction left unmatched. Written as DNA, the CDR3 is TGCGCCAGCAGCTTGGAACTAGCGGGGGACCTCAAGTTCTTC. Residues: CASSLELAGDLKFF.

The chain joins TRBV5-1 to TRBJ2-5; D is possibly TRBD1 (6 bases). In germline, CDR1 is SGHRS, CDR2 YFSETQ. This CDR3 has 14 residues. Trimming took 2 bases from V and 2 from J, leaving 10 bases between them. The DNA of the CDR3 is TGCGCCAGCAGCTTTGACAGGTTTCAAGAGACCCAGTACTTC. Its protein product is CASSFDRFQETQYF.

The chain carries TRBV27 and TRBJ2-5; a possible D gene is TRBD2 (5 bases). Matching the DNA end better, TRBJ2-7 makes the J call doubtful. The CDR3 consists of 13 residues. Germline-derived CDR1 and CDR2 are MNHEY and SMNVEV (reference sequence). The CDR3 loop reads CASSSGSSYEQYF. CDR3 nucleotide sequence: TGTGCCAGCAGTTCTGGGAGCTCCTACGAGCAGTACTTC.

To note about this clone: The conserved closing phenylalanine or tryptophan is absent in this CDR3, likely reflecting a read error. No DNA is shown, since the ends of the CDR3 on it are uncertain; the CDR3 is the one TCRdb lists. The chain combines TRBV6-5 with TRBJ1-2. Germline assignment: CDR1 MNHEY and CDR2 SVGAGI. The CDR3 is 13 residues long, ends included. CDR3 residues: CASSEGGQTRHLL.